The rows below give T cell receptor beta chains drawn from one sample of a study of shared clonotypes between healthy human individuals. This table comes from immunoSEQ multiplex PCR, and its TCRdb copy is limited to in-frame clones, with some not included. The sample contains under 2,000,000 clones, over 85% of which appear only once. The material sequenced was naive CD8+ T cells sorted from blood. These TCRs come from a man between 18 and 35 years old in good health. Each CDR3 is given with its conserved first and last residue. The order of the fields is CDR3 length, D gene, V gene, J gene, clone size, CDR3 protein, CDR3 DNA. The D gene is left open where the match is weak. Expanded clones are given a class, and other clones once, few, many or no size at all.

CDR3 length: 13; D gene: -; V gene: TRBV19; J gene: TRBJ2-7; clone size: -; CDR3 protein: CASSQSGDYEQYF; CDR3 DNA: TGTGCCAGTAGTCAATCAGGGGACTACGAGCAGTACTTC
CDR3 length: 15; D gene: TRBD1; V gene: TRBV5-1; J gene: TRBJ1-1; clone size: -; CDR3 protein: CASSDVTGGISEAFF; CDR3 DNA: TGCGCCAGCAGCGACGTGACAGGGGGAATTTCTGAAGCTTTCTTT
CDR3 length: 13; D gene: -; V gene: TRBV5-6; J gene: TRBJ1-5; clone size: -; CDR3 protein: CASSAGATQPQHF; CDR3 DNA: TGTGCCAGCAGCGCGGGGGCTACCCAGCCCCAGCATTTT
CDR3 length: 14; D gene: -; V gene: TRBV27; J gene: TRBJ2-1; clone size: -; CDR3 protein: CASSFGVAYNEQFF; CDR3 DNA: TGTGCCAGCAGTTTCGGGGTGGCCTACAATGAGCAGTTCTTC
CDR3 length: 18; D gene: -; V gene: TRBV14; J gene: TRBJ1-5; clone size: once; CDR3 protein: CASSQVIQDPIAYQPQHF; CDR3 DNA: TGTGCCAGCAGCCAAGTGATCCAGGACCCGATAGCCTATCAGCCCCAGCATTTT
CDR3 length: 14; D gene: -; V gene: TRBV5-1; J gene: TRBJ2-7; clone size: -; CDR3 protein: CASSLESSSYEQYF; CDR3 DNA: TGCGCCAGCAGCTTGGAAAGCTCGTCCTACGAGCAGTACTTC
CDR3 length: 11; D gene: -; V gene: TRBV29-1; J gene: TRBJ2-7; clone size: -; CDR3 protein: CSVGSAGEQYF; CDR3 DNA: TGCAGCGTTGGGTCGGCCGGCGAGCAGTACTTC
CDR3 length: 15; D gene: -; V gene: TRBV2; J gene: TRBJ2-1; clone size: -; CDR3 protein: CASTRTGSSYNEQFF; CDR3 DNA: TGTGCCAGCACCCGGACGGGAAGCTCCTACAATGAGCAGTTCTTC
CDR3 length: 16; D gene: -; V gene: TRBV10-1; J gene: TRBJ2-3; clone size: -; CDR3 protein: CASSESWDAGTDTQYF; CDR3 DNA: TGCGCCAGCAGTGAATCTTGGGACGCAGGCACAGATACGCAGTATTTT
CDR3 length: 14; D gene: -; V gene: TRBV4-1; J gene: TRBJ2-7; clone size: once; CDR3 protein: CASSQVRSSYEQYF; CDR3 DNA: TGCGCCAGCAGCCAAGTCCGGAGCTCCTACGAGCAGTACTTC